The clone carrying this T cell receptor (beta chain) came up a few times. Its specificity is not known. The data were taken from a study of beta chain features in type 1 diabetes. Study-wide context: No patient-donor differences in age, gender, total cells or subset yield.

The authors sorted CD4+ naive, central memory, regulatory and stem cell-like memory cells via CD45RO/CCR7/CD25/CD127/CD95/CD27. The entirety of the isolated RNA underwent reverse transcription, so expressed TCRB transcripts were sequenced. About 4 million reads was the average for naive, central memory and regulatory T cell samples. Libraries were prepared by immunoSEQ multiplex PCR; TCRdb keeps only in-frame clonotypes and omits some of them. Of a few hundred thousand clones listed, over 8.5% are singletons. Whole-study findings and limits: The study found moderately but significantly shorter TCRB CDR3s in all four CD4+ subsets of Type 1 diabetes patients. Using cDNA template may skew counts toward highly expressing activated cells.

V trimming: 5 bases; J trimming: 6 bases; junction bases outside the gene matches: 11. Germline assignment: CDR1 MNHEY and CDR2 SMNVEV (reference sequence). The CDR3 covers 15 residues. The chain links TRBV27 to TRBJ2-7, with 9 bases identical to TRBD2. The TCR sequence derives from a man aged 30 to 39 with type 1 diabetes. The sequenced sample consisted of central memory CD4+ T cells from blood. In DNA, the CDR3 is TGTGCCAGCAGTCCGCAGACTAGCGGTGACTCCGAGCAGTACTTC. It translates to CASSPQTSGDSEQYF.